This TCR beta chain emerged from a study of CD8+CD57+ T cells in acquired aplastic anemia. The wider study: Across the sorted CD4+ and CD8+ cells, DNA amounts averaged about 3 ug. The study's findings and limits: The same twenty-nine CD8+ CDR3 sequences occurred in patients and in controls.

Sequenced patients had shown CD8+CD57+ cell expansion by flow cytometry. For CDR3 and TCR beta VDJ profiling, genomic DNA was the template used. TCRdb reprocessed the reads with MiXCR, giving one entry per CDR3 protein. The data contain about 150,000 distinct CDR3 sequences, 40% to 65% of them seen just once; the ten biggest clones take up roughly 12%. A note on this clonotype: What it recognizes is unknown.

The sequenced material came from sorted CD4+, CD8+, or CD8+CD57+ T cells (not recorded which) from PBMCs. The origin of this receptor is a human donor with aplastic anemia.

The CDR3 sequence: CASSPDAGQGYEQYF. The DNA for the CDR3 is TGTGCCAGCAGCCCGGACGCGGGACAGGGGTACGAGCAGTACTTC. The chain is built from TRBV7-6 and TRBJ2-7; 10 bases match TRBD1. The CDR3 length is 15 residues. The ends lost 5 bases at V and 4 bases at J; junction bases unmatched: 8. The germline V gene encodes CDR1 SGHVS and CDR2 FNYEAQ. Full variable domain (remainder filled in from reference TRBV7-6 and TRBJ2-7): GAGVSQSPRYKVTKRGQDVALRCDPISGHVSLYWYRQALGQGPEFLTYFNYEAQQDKSGLPNDRFSAERPEGSISTLTIQRTEQRDSAMYRCASSPDAGQGYEQYFGPGTRLTVT.